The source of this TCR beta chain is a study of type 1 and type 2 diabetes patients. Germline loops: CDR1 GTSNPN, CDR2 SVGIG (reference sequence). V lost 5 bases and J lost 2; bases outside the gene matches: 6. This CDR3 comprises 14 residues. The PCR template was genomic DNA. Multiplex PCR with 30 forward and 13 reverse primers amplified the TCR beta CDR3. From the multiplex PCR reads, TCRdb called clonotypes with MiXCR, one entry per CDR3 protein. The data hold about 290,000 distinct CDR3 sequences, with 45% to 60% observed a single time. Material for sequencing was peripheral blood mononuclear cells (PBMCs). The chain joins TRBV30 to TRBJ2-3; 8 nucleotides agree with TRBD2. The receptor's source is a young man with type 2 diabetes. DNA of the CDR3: TGTGCCTGGGACTCTAGCGGGTACACAGATACGCAGTATTTT. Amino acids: CAWDSSGYTDTQYF.